A single sample gave rise to the 24 T cell receptor beta chains below, sequenced in a study of T cells in Graves' hyperthyroidism and ophthalmopathy. From RNA transcripts, TCR beta CDR3 regions were amplified. The HTBI set primed first-round TCR CDR3 RT-PCR. TCRdb re-derived calls from the multiplex PCR reads in MiXCR, one entry per CDR3 protein. This sample has some 350,000 distinct CDR3 sequences, with around 25% found just once. The specimen was blood. The source of these receptors is a man aged 50-59 years with Graves' hyperthyroidism.

This clonotype was detected only a few times. The chain uses TRBV12-3 or TRBV12-4 and TRBJ2-3, with D maybe TRBD2 (5 bases). The V and J ends lost 7 bases and 6 bases respectively, with 11 bases between them. This CDR3 comprises 12 residues. The CDR3 loop is CASTGESDTQYF. CDR3 nucleotides: TGTGCCAGCACCGGGGAGTCGGATACGCAGTATTTT.

The chain is built from TRBV5-8 and TRBJ1-1; D is possibly TRBD1 (6 bases). V gave up 4 bases and J gave up 1 base, with 17 bases separating them. CDR3 length: 16 residues. Germline V gene sequence: CDR1 SGHTS, CDR2 YDEGEE. The CDR3 loop is CASSQGDIRSNTEAFF. The CDR3 DNA reads as TGTGCCAGCAGCCAAGGGGACATACGCTCGAACACTGAAGCTTTCTTT.

The chain links TRBV7-6 to TRBJ2-5; D not certain. Germline CDR1 SGHVS, CDR2 FNYEAQ. Trimming took 4 bases from V and 3 from J, leaving 15 bases between them. This CDR3 comprises 15 residues. The CDR3 sequence is CASSSPGPREETQYF. CDR3 in DNA: TGTGCCAGCAGCTCCCCCGGGCCCCGAGAAGAGACCCAGTACTTC.

This clonotype was seen only a few times. The rearrangement uses TRBV7-2 and TRBJ2-3, with 13 bases that match TRBD2. This CDR3 has 18 residues. J lost 9 bases, V lost 4 bases, and 16 bases had no gene match. Germline CDR1 and CDR2: SGHTA and FQGNSA. The CDR3 coding sequence is TGTGCCAGCAGCTCACCGGGACTAGCGGGGAACCCAGTAGGCACGCAGTATTTT. Amino acids: CASSSPGLAGNPVGTQYF.

This clonotype was found a few times. This chain uses TRBV29-1 with TRBJ2-7; a possible D gene is TRBD1 (5 bases). The germline V gene has CDR1 SQVTM and CDR2 ANQGSEA. Between the trimmed V and J ends, which lost 8 bases and 5 bases, there was a span of 13 bases. This CDR3 is built from 11 residues. In DNA form, the CDR3 reads TGCAGCTCCCGAGAAGGGGACGAGCAGTACTTC. Protein: CSSREGDEQYF.

The sample holds many counts of this clonotype. V is TRBV28 and J is TRBJ2-7, with D hard to call. The ends were cut back, 10 bases at V and 0 bases at J, with 13 bases in the middle. The germline V gene has CDR1 MDHEN and CDR2 SYDVKM. This CDR3 is built from 13 residues. CDR3 sequence: CATRVPSSYEQYF. The CDR3 bases are TGTGCCACCCGTGTTCCGAGCTCCTACGAGCAGTACTTC.

There are a few counts of this clonotype. The J gene is TRBJ2-2, the V gene TRBV11-1; 13 nucleotides align to TRBD2. This CDR3 contains 16 residues. The germline V gene has CDR1 SGHAT and CDR2 FQDESV (reference sequence). The V gene end was trimmed by 5 bases and the J gene end by 7 bases; junction bases not matched to a gene: 7. The CDR3 nucleotides are TGTGCCAGCAGCCCGACTAGCGGGAGGCAACTCGGGGAGCTGTTTTTT. Translating gives CASSPTSGRQLGELFF.

CDR3 sequence (DNA): TGTGCCAGCACCAAGACTAGCGGGGGCCCCTCCTACGAGCAGTACTTC. Its translation is CASTKTSGGPSYEQYF. The V and J genes are TRBV6-2 or TRBV6-3 and TRBJ2-7, with TRBD2 matching 12 bases. Germline V gene lookup returns CDR1 MNHEY and CDR2 SVGEGT. Trimming removed 7 bases from V and 0 bases from J; junction bases left unmatched: 7. The CDR3 loop spans 16 amino acids.

A few counts support this clonotype. The chain joins TRBV24-1 to TRBJ2-7, with 10 bases fitting TRBD2. Trimming removed 4 bases from V and 4 bases from J; junction bases left unmatched: 9. In germline, CDR1 is KGHDR, CDR2 SFDVKD. The CDR3 is 16 amino acids. As DNA, the CDR3 is TGTGCCACCAGTGACCCTAAAAGCGGGAGGGCTTACGAGCAGTACTTC. Its protein product is CATSDPKSGRAYEQYF.

This clonotype was seen a few times. The CDR3 here is CAWSPASGRSTDTQYF. For the CDR3, the DNA is TGTGCCTGGAGTCCAGCCTCAGGGAGATCTACAGATACGCAGTATTTT. The V call is TRBV30, the J call TRBJ2-3, with D perhaps matching TRBD1 or TRBD2 (5 bases each). The CDR3 totals 16 residues. Germline lookup yields CDR1 GTSNPN and CDR2 SVGIG (reference sequence). V was cut by 2 bases and J by 3 bases, with 18 bases left in between.

J is TRBJ1-1 and V is TRBV7-6; D uncertain. Trimming removed 1 base from V and 3 bases from J, with 9 bases in between. Germline CDR1 and CDR2: SGHVS and FNYEAQ. The CDR3 is made up of 14 amino acids. Written as DNA, the CDR3 is TGTGCCAGCAGCTTAGGTGTGGCAGACACTGAAGCTTTCTTT. Amino acid sequence: CASSLGVADTEAFF.

The chain combines TRBV4-1 with TRBJ2-5; D gene uncertain. This CDR3 spans 16 amino acids. Germline V lookup: CDR1 MGHRA, CDR2 YSYEKL. The germline V and J ends were trimmed by 1 base and 2 bases, with 14 bases remaining between them. CDR3 nucleotide sequence: TGCGCCAGCAGCCAAGCCCCCCAGTGGTCTCAAGAGACCCAGTACTTC. It is translated as CASSQAPQWSQETQYF.

The rearrangement uses TRBV20-1 and TRBJ2-2, with D possibly matching TRBD2 (5 bases). The CDR3 consists of 13 residues. Trimming cost V 3 bases and J 4 bases, with 9 bases left between them. Germline values: CDR1 DFQATT, CDR2 SNEGSKA (reference sequence). CDR3 sequence (DNA): TGCAGTGCTAGTCTAGCATCCACCGGGGAGCTGTTTTTT. Amino acids: CSASLASTGELFF.

This clonotype was observed a handful of times. In DNA form, the CDR3 reads TGTGCCAGCAGCTCAGGACAGCAGTTAGGGCCCCAGCATTTT. It translates to CASSSGQQLGPQHF. V and J are TRBV7-9 and TRBJ1-5; a weak D match, TRBD1 (6 bases). Deletions cut 4 bases from V and 9 bases from J, with 16 bases between. The CDR3 extends over 14 amino acids. Germline lookup yields CDR1 SEHNR and CDR2 FQNEAQ (reference sequence).

Regarding this clonotype: A much larger clonotype is one base distant, so this may be a read error. This sequence joins TRBV28 and TRBJ1-1, with a tentative D call TRBD1 (5 bases). This CDR3 comprises 13 residues. Trimming removed 6 bases at V and 5 bases at J, with 13 bases between. Looked up from germline, CDR1 is MDHEN and CDR2 is SYDVKM. DNA of the CDR3: TGTGCCAGCAGCCGGCGGGGACCGACTGAAGCTTTCTTT. Translated, it gives CASSRRGPTEAFF.

This clonotype has a single count. The chain couples TRBV19 to TRBJ1-1; D uncertain. Germline V CDR1 and CDR2: LNHDA, SQIVND (reference sequence). The V and J ends lost 7 bases and 1 base respectively, with 13 bases between them. The CDR3 length is 14 residues. The CDR3 DNA reads as TGTGCCAGTACTAAGAAATCTGAGAACACTGAAGCTTTCTTT. The encoded protein is CASTKKSENTEAFF.

This clonotype was counted a few times. The genes are TRBV10-3 and TRBJ2-5; D may be TRBD1 (6 bases). V was shortened by 2 bases and J by 5 bases, with 12 bases between the two germline ends. Germline V lookup: CDR1 ENHRY, CDR2 SYGVKD. The CDR3 covers 14 residues. CDR3 sequence (DNA): TGTGCCATCAGTGAGACAGGGTGGTATGAGACCCAGTACTTC. This gives the protein CAISETGWYETQYF.

V usage is TRBV5-1 and J usage is TRBJ1-4; D call uncertain. Germline V gene lookup returns CDR1 SGHRS and CDR2 YFSETQ. The CDR3 is 16 amino acids. The germline V and J ends were trimmed by 4 bases and 0 bases, with 13 bases remaining between them. CDR3 in DNA: TGCGCCAGCAGCCAAGGAGCAGGAGCAACTAATGAAAAACTGTTTTTT. Amino acid sequence: CASSQGAGATNEKLFF.

This clonotype appeared many times. The gene calls are TRBV7-3 and TRBJ1-2; 7 bases map to TRBD1. The CDR3 is 14 residues long. Germline V gene lookup returns CDR1 SGHTA and CDR2 FQGTGA. J was trimmed by 8 bases and V by 1 base; bases with no gene match: 7. This CDR3 is CASSLNRGREGYTF. The DNA of the CDR3 is TGTGCCAGCAGCTTAAACAGGGGACGTGAGGGCTACACCTTC. Combining the CDR3 with reference TRBV7-3 and TRBJ1-2 gives the whole variable domain GAGVSQTPSNKVTEKGKYVELRCDPISGHTALYWYRQSLGQGPEFLIYFQGTGAADDSGLPNDRFFAVRPEGSVSTLKIQRTERGDSAVYLCASSLNRGREGYTFGSGTRLTVV.

This chain connects TRBV19 to TRBJ1-5; perhaps TRBD1 as D (6 bases). The CDR3 totals 14 residues. Trimming cost V 7 bases and J 5 bases, with 15 bases left between them. Germline V gene sequence: CDR1 LNHDA, CDR2 SQIVND (reference sequence). CDR3 coding DNA: TGTGCCAGTAACCCGTGGGACAATTATCAGCCCCAGCATTTT. Translated: CASNPWDNYQPQHF.

This clonotype has a handful of counts. The chain uses TRBV6-2 or TRBV6-3 and TRBJ2-7, with a weak D call TRBD1 (6 bases). Germline V gene lookup returns CDR1 MNHEY and CDR2 SVGEGT. The V and J ends lost 5 bases and 4 bases respectively, with 12 bases between them. CDR3 length: 13 residues. CDR3 in amino acids: CASSTGHTYEQYF. The CDR3, as DNA: TGTGCCAGCAGTACGGGACATACATACGAGCAGTACTTC.

The chain is built from TRBV2 and TRBJ2-5; a weak D match, TRBD1 (6 bases). V shed 6 bases and J shed 5 bases, with 19 bases lying between them. CDR1 is SNHLY, CDR2 FYNNEI, per germline. This CDR3 region has 15 residues. This CDR3 is CASRSYWGRWETQYF. CDR3 nucleotide sequence: TGTGCCAGCAGGTCATACTGGGGGCGATGGGAGACCCAGTACTTC.

In this sample, this clonotype turned up a few times. The chain links TRBV30 to TRBJ2-3; TRBD2 might be the D (6 bases). V gave up 1 base and J gave up 6 bases, with 17 bases separating them. The CDR3 covers 15 residues. Germline CDR1 and CDR2: GTSNPN and SVGIG (reference sequence). The CDR3 coding sequence is TGTGCCTGGAGTGATCGGGAGAAGATTTTGGATACGCAGTATTTT. Protein product: CAWSDREKILDTQYF.

This clonotype turned up a few times. The V call is TRBV6-2 or TRBV6-3, the J call TRBJ2-7, with TRBD2 matching 7 bases. There are 15 residues in the CDR3. Germline CDR1 reads MNHEY; CDR2 reads SVGEGT. The ends lost 5 bases at V and 0 bases at J; junction bases unmatched: 7. CDR3 protein: CASSPSWGGSYEQYF. The CDR3 DNA is TGTGCCAGCAGTCCCTCGTGGGGGGGCTCCTACGAGCAGTACTTC.